The rows below give T cell receptor beta chains drawn from one sample of a study of T cell repertoires in cytomegalovirus infection. From the reads, TCRdb called clonotypes with MiXCR, one entry per CDR3 protein. The sample yields about a million distinct CDR3 sequences, approximately 31% seen once. These TCRs are of unknown antigen specificity. This sample comprised cultured CD8+ T cells from PBMCs, obtained from culture after CMV antigen stimulation. These receptors were collected from a human donor in good health (CMV status not recorded). Some clones in this sample may be carry-over from other donors' samples. Both conserved end residues are part of each CDR3. Fields, in order: J gene, D gene, CDR3 length, V gene, clone size, CDR3 DNA, CDR3 protein. The D gene is left open where the match is weak. Clone sizes are given selectively: once, few, many, or a class where the clone is expanded.

J: TRBJ1-1; D: TRBD1; length: 14; V: TRBV20-1; size: .; DNA: TGCAGTGCTAGTTTTATTAGGACAGGGCCTGAAGCTTTCTTT; CDR3: CSASFIRTGPEAFF
J: TRBJ2-1; D: TRBD2; length: 15; V: TRBV19; size: .; DNA: TGTGCCACCCGCGAGACTAGCGGGGGGGCCCATGAGCAGTTCTTC; CDR3: CATRETSGGAHEQFF
J: TRBJ2-1; D: TRBD2; length: 13; V: TRBV7-6; size: .; DNA: TGTGCCAGCAGCCGACTAGCGGGGAATGAGCAGTTCTTC; CDR3: CASSRLAGNEQFF
J: TRBJ2-6; D: TRBD1; length: 17; V: TRBV10-3; size: few; DNA: TGTGCCATCAGTGACCGGGACAGGGCTTCTGGGGCCAACGTCCTGACTTTC; CDR3: CAISDRDRASGANVLTF
J: TRBJ1-1; D: .; length: 13; V: TRBV5-4; size: .; DNA: TGTGCCAGCAGAGCAGGGAGAGGCACTGAAGCTTTCTTT; CDR3: CASRAGRGTEAFF
J: TRBJ1-4; D: .; length: 13; V: TRBV6-5; size: many; DNA: TGTGCCAGCAGTTACATGAATAGTGAAAAACTGTTTTTT; CDR3: CASSYMNSEKLFF
J: TRBJ1-1; D: TRBD1; length: 12; V: TRBV6-2/TRBV6-3; size: .; DNA: TGTGCCAGCAGGACAGGGCGTGATGAAGCTTTCTTT; CDR3: CASRTGRDEAFF
J: TRBJ1-1; D: TRBD1; length: 14; V: TRBV28; size: few; DNA: TGTGCCAGCCGTTTACAGGGGGCGGACACTGAAGCTTTCTTT; CDR3: CASRLQGADTEAFF
J: TRBJ1-1; D: .; length: 16; V: TRBV5-1; size: .; DNA: TGCGCCAGCAGCTTGGCCGTAGGGAGGGAGAACACTGAAGCTTTCTTT; CDR3: CASSLAVGRENTEAFF
J: TRBJ1-2; D: TRBD1; length: 15; V: TRBV7-9; size: .; DNA: TGTGCCAGCAGCTCAGGGGCGGACAGGTCTGAGGGCTACACCTTC; CDR3: CASSSGADRSEGYTF
J: TRBJ2-2; D: TRBD2; length: 18; V: TRBV7-8; size: many; DNA: TGTGCCAGCAGTTTCGGACTAGCGGGGACCTTCCAAGGCGGGGAGCTGTTTTTT; CDR3: CASSFGLAGTFQGGELFF
J: TRBJ1-3; D: .; length: 14; V: TRBV27; size: .; DNA: TGTGCCAGCAGTCGCGGTGGGGCTGGAAACACCATATATTTT; CDR3: CASSRGGAGNTIYF
J: TRBJ1-2; D: .; length: 14; V: TRBV7-2; size: .; DNA: TGTGCCAGCAGCTGGCTTGGGGGTTTAGGCGGCTACACCTTC; CDR3: CASSWLGGLGGYTF
J: TRBJ2-5; D: TRBD2; length: 16; V: TRBV7-3; size: .; DNA: TGTGCCAGCAGCCTCCCCGTGGCGGGGGTCCAAGAGACCCAGTACTTC; CDR3: CASSLPVAGVQETQYF
J: TRBJ2-3; D: .; length: 16; V: TRBV12-3/TRBV12-4; size: few; DNA: TGTGCCAGCAGTTTGAGGGGGGCCAGGCGAGCAGATACGCAGTATTTT; CDR3: CASSLRGARRADTQYF
J: TRBJ2-1; D: .; length: 13; V: TRBV29-1; size: .; DNA: TGCAGCGTTGTACAGGCTCCATACAATGAGCAGTTCTTC; CDR3: CSVVQAPYNEQFF
J: TRBJ2-2; D: .; length: 13; V: TRBV7-7; size: .; DNA: TGTGCTAGCACCCTCCTAACCACCGGGGAGCTGTTTTTT; CDR3: CASTLLTTGELFF
J: TRBJ1-3; D: .; length: 20; V: TRBV7-9; size: many; DNA: TGTGCCAGCAGCCCCGTGGCAGGAAGATACTGGTCCCCCACTGGAAACACCATATATTTT; CDR3: CASSPVAGRYWSPTGNTIYF
J: TRBJ2-5; D: .; length: 13; V: TRBV7-9; size: .; DNA: TGTGCCAGCAGCCAGTCAGGGCAAGAGACCCAGTACTTC; CDR3: CASSQSGQETQYF
J: TRBJ2-1; D: TRBD1; length: 15; V: TRBV28; size: few; DNA: TGTGCCAGCACCTTCCGGGACAGGGGGAGAGATGAGCAGTTCTTC; CDR3: CASTFRDRGRDEQFF
J: TRBJ2-5; D: .; length: 16; V: TRBV6-5; size: .; DNA: TGTGCCAGCAGTTCAACCGGGACGCGGTGGTCGGAGACCCAGTACTTC; CDR3: CASSSTGTRWSETQYF
J: TRBJ2-3; D: .; length: 14; V: TRBV6-1; size: once; DNA: TGTGCCAGCAGTTTACCCCCCGGGTCAGATACGCAGTATTTT; CDR3: CASSLPPGSDTQYF
J: TRBJ2-3; D: .; length: 14; V: TRBV7-2; size: few; DNA: TGTGCCAGCGATTCAGAGTTCCCCGCAGATACGCAGTATTTT; CDR3: CASDSEFPADTQYF
J: TRBJ2-5; D: TRBD1; length: 18; V: TRBV23-1; size: once; DNA: TGCGCCAGCAGTCAATCCCTCGGACAGGGGGGTGACCAAGAGACCCAGTACTTC; CDR3: CASSQSLGQGGDQETQYF
J: TRBJ1-2; D: TRBD1; length: 18; V: TRBV20-1; size: few; DNA: TGCAGTGCTACCAGGAACGTCCCCCAAGGGACAGGGAGACCTGGCTACACCTTC; CDR3: CSATRNVPQGTGRPGYTF
J: TRBJ2-2; D: .; length: 12; V: TRBV7-8; size: many; DNA: TGTGCCAGCAGCCCAAAGGGCGGGGAGCTGTTTTTT; CDR3: CASSPKGGELFF
J: TRBJ2-3; D: TRBD2; length: 19; V: TRBV2; size: .; DNA: TGTGCCAGCAGTGAAATCTGGGTTGGACTAGCGGGGGGGCGAGATACGCAGTATTTT; CDR3: CASSEIWVGLAGGRDTQYF
J: TRBJ2-2; D: .; length: 13; V: TRBV20-1; size: .; DNA: TGCAGTCAGCGTCAGGTCGACACCGGGGAGCTGTTTTTT; CDR3: CSQRQVDTGELFF
J: TRBJ2-7; D: .; length: 15; V: TRBV13; size: .; DNA: TGTGCCAGCAGCATCCACTCGTATACAGGTCACGAGCAGTACTTC; CDR3: CASSIHSYTGHEQYF
J: TRBJ1-1; D: .; length: 14; V: TRBV3-1; size: .; DNA: TGTGCCAGCAGCCTTGTTGACTTTGGCACTGAAGCTTTCTTT; CDR3: CASSLVDFGTEAFF
J: TRBJ2-3; D: .; length: 16; V: TRBV4-1; size: .; DNA: TGCGCCAGCAGCCAAGATCGTACAACCAACAGGTATACGCAGTATTTT; CDR3: CASSQDRTTNRYTQYF
J: TRBJ1-1; D: TRBD1; length: 14; V: TRBV5-1; size: .; DNA: TGCGCCAGCAGCTGGGGACAGGGGCCCACTGAAGCTTTCTTT; CDR3: CASSWGQGPTEAFF
J: TRBJ2-2; D: .; length: 14; V: TRBV12-3/TRBV12-4; size: few; DNA: TGTGCCACCCTCAAACCTACGGGGACCGGGGAGCTGTTTTTT; CDR3: CATLKPTGTGELFF
J: TRBJ1-6; D: TRBD1; length: 14; V: TRBV5-6; size: .; DNA: TGTGCCAGCAGCTTGATTGGGACAGGGAGGCCCCTCCACTTT; CDR3: CASSLIGTGRPLHF
J: TRBJ1-2; D: .; length: 10; V: TRBV7-9; size: many; DNA: TGTGCCAGCAGCACTGATGGCTACACCTTC; CDR3: CASSTDGYTF
J: TRBJ1-1; D: .; length: 11; V: TRBV6-2/TRBV6-3; size: .; DNA: TGTGCCAGCAGACGGGCCCTGGAAGCTTTCTTT; CDR3: CASRRALEAFF
J: TRBJ1-2; D: .; length: 13; V: TRBV11-2; size: many; DNA: TGTGCCAGCAGCTTAGCGGGCAGCTATGGCTACACCTTC; CDR3: CASSLAGSYGYTF
J: TRBJ1-2; D: .; length: 11; V: TRBV7-9; size: many; DNA: TGTGCCAGCAGCTTAGCGGATGGCTACACCTTC; CDR3: CASSLADGYTF
J: TRBJ2-1; D: .; length: 14; V: TRBV15; size: .; DNA: TGTGCCACCAGCGGAGGGGGCTCCTACAATGAGCAGTTCTTC; CDR3: CATSGGGSYNEQFF
J: TRBJ2-1; D: .; length: 14; V: TRBV12-5; size: few; DNA: TGTGCTAGTGCCACGCGTAGCTCCTACAATGAGCAGTTCTTC; CDR3: CASATRSSYNEQFF
J: TRBJ1-4; D: .; length: 12; V: TRBV6-6; size: many; DNA: TGTGCCAGCAGTCGCTTGGATGAAAAACTGTTTTTT; CDR3: CASSRLDEKLFF
J: TRBJ1-1; D: TRBD1; length: 16; V: TRBV6-1; size: .; DNA: TGTGCGTGCAGTGCCTCGACAGGGGGATGGAACACTGAAGCTTTCTTT; CDR3: CACSASTGGWNTEAFF
J: TRBJ2-5; D: TRBD2; length: 18; V: TRBV7-9; size: .; DNA: TGTGCCAGCAGCCCAAGACTAGCGGGGGGCCAATTCCAAGAGACCCAGTACTTC; CDR3: CASSPRLAGGQFQETQYF
J: TRBJ1-6; D: TRBD1; length: 16; V: TRBV7-2; size: many; DNA: TGTGCCAGCAGCCCGAGGGACAGCCTGCTAAATTCACCCCTCCACTTT; CDR3: CASSPRDSLLNSPLHF
J: TRBJ2-7; D: TRBD2; length: 16; V: TRBV7-8; size: many; DNA: TGTGCCAGCAGCCCGCGCGGGGGGATCTTCAACTACGAGCAGTACTTC; CDR3: CASSPRGGIFNYEQYF
J: TRBJ1-1; D: .; length: 14; V: TRBV6-1; size: .; DNA: TGTGCCAGCAGTGGGTCCGGGGGGGCCCCTGAAGCTTTCTTT; CDR3: CASSGSGGAPEAFF